The 17 T cell receptor beta chains below were found in one sample sequenced in a study of HIV-infected patients and healthy controls. One entry per CDR3 protein, called by TCRdb with MiXCR from the 5' RACE reads. The table records 55,000 to 70,000 distinct CDR3 sequences, over 15% of them present only once. The sample comprised CD4+ T cells from blood. The origin of the receptors is a human donor in good health.

A few counts support this clonotype. The chain combines TRBV12-3 or TRBV12-4 with TRBJ2-2, with D unclear. V lost 5 bases, J lost 2 bases, and 9 bases lay in between. This CDR3 has 14 amino acids. The CDR3 nucleotides read TGTGCCAGCAGTGCCGGGCAAAACACCGGGGAGCTGTTTTTT. Translating it yields CASSAGQNTGELFF.

This clonotype was seen many times. This chain connects TRBV7-2 to TRBJ2-5; 7 bases fit TRBD1. Trimming at V came to 5 bases and at J to 0 bases, leaving 6 bases not matched to a gene. CDR3 length equals 15 residues. The germline V gene has CDR1 SGHTA and CDR2 FQGNSA. DNA of the CDR3: TGTGCCAGCAGCAAAGGGGGACAGTACCAAGAGACCCAGTACTTC. Translated: CASSKGGQYQETQYF.

The chain uses TRBV2 and TRBJ2-5; the D call may be TRBD1 or TRBD2 (7 bases each). CDR3 size: 15 residues. The ends were cut back, 7 bases at V and 3 bases at J, with 18 bases in the middle. Germline V CDR1 and CDR2: SNHLY, FYNNEI. CDR3 in amino acids: CASTGRGGGEETQYF. The CDR3 region has the DNA TGTGCCAGCACTGGGCGGGGAGGGGGCGAAGAGACCCAGTACTTC.

The chain links TRBV6-2 or TRBV6-3 to TRBJ2-7; possibly TRBD1 or TRBD2 for D (5 bases each). Per germline, CDR1 MNHEY and CDR2 SVGEGT. This CDR3 region has 16 residues. Trimming removed 4 bases at V and 5 bases at J, with 21 bases between. This CDR3 reads CASSSPGAARRNEQYF. CDR3 nucleotides: TGTGCCAGCAGTTCGCCCGGGGCCGCTCGTAGGAACGAGCAGTACTTC.

The chain employs TRBV20-1 and TRBJ1-1, with D hard to call. The CDR3 spans 14 residues. Germline V CDR1 and CDR2: DFQATT, SNEGSKA (reference sequence). V shed 8 bases and J shed 0 bases, with 16 bases lying between them. CDR3 region: CSTKSSLMNTEAFF. The DNA of the CDR3 is TGCAGTACAAAGAGTTCGCTCATGAACACTGAAGCTTTCTTT.

This clonotype appeared many times. This chain links TRBV3-1 with TRBJ2-7; TRBD1 or TRBD2 may be the D gene (5 bases each). CDR1 is LGHDT, CDR2 YNNKEL, per germline (reference sequence). The CDR3 covers 13 residues. Trimming cost V 1 base and J 6 bases, with 10 bases left between them. The CDR3 sequence is CASSQGGTTEQYF. The CDR3 nucleotides are TGTGCCAGCAGCCAAGGAGGGACGACCGAGCAGTACTTC.

This clonotype came up many times. The chain joins TRBV20-1 to TRBJ1-6; perhaps TRBD1 as D (5 bases). The V gene's germline CDR1 is DFQATT and CDR2 SNEGSKA (reference sequence). V was pared by 1 base and J by 8 bases, with 12 bases between. The CDR3 contains 14 residues. This chain's CDR3 is CSARVGTQDSPLHF. As DNA, the CDR3 is TGCAGTGCTAGAGTCGGGACTCAAGATTCACCCCTCCACTTT.

This clonotype was counted ten times or more. The chain joins TRBV14 to TRBJ2-1; 15 bases are a match to TRBD2. The V and J ends lost 3 bases and 7 bases, in that order; junction bases with no gene match: 10. Germline-derived CDR1 and CDR2 are SGHDN and FVKESK. The CDR3 runs 18 residues. The chain's CDR3 is CASSHSPGLAGGRNEQFF. The CDR3 DNA sequence: TGTGCCAGCAGCCATAGTCCGGGACTAGCGGGAGGCCGGAATGAGCAGTTCTTC.

The chain has TRBV7-8 and TRBJ1-1, with a possible D match to TRBD1 (5 bases). V was cut by 1 base and J by 7 bases, with 19 bases left in between. Germline V gene lookup returns CDR1 SGHVS and CDR2 FQNEAQ. The CDR3 is 16 residues long. In DNA, the CDR3 is TGTGCCAGCAGCTTAGTTGGGGGGACGGTCCGCGTTGAAGCTTTCTTT. Translated: CASSLVGGTVRVEAFF.

This clonotype was seen ten or more times. The chain recombines TRBV6-5 with TRBJ2-2; 10 bases are a match to TRBD1. J gave up 7 bases and V 4 bases, and 6 bases lay outside the gene matches. Germline CDR1 is MNHEY and CDR2 is SVGAGI. CDR3 size: 15 residues. The CDR3 nucleotides read TGTGCCAGCAGTTCCCCGGGACAGGGGAGCGGGGAGCTGTTTTTT. Amino acids: CASSSPGQGSGELFF.

There are many counts of this clonotype. The chain recombines TRBV9 with TRBJ2-3; no definite D call. CDR1 and CDR2 (germline): SGDLS, YYNGEE. The V end lost 2 bases, the J end lost 3 bases, and 7 bases lay between the germline ends. The CDR3 spans 13 residues. Here the CDR3 reads CASSVLLTDTQYF. The CDR3 DNA follows: TGTGCCAGCAGCGTCTTACTTACAGATACGCAGTATTTT.

This clonotype came up many times. The chain joins TRBV28 to TRBJ1-5; 8 nucleotides align to TRBD1. After removal of 8 bases from V and 0 bases from J, the junction contained 6 bases not matched to a gene. The CDR3 has 15 residues. The germline gives CDR1 MDHEN, CDR2 SYDVKM. The CDR3 protein is CASQRTGNSNQPQHF. DNA of the CDR3: TGTGCCAGCCAACGGACAGGGAATAGCAATCAGCCCCAGCATTTT. Looking up the rest from reference TRBV28 and TRBJ1-5 gives the full variable domain: DVKVTQSSRYLVKRTGEKVFLECVQDMDHENMFWYRQDPGLGLRLIYFSYDVKMKEKGDIPEGYSVSREKKERFSLILESASTNQTSMYLCASQRTGNSNQPQHFGDGTRLSIL.

There are many counts of this clonotype. V gene TRBV5-6 combines with J gene TRBJ2-3; no clear D. V shed 1 base and J shed 12 bases, with 9 bases lying between them. Germline V CDR1 and CDR2: SGHDT, YYEEEE. The CDR3 is 11 residues long. The CDR3: CASSLRGSQYF. Written as DNA, the CDR3 is TGTGCCAGCAGCTTGCGCGGTTCACAGTATTTT.

This clonotype was seen a few times. The chain recombines TRBV11-1 with TRBJ1-2, with D tentatively TRBD1 (5 bases). Germline V gene lookup returns CDR1 SGHAT and CDR2 FQDESV (reference sequence). This CDR3 has 13 amino acids. V was clipped by 5 bases and J by 2 bases, with 9 bases between them. CDR3 sequence: CASSVGRNYGYTF. CDR3 in DNA: TGTGCCAGCAGCGTGGGACGGAACTATGGCTACACCTTC.

There are a few counts of this clonotype. The chain uses TRBV9 and TRBJ1-2; D gene unclear. V lost 0 bases, J lost 4 bases, and 13 bases lay in between. The CDR3 consists of 15 residues. CDR1 and CDR2 from the germline V gene are SGDLS and YYNGEE. In nucleotides, the CDR3 is TGTGCCAGCAGCGTAGCTACCTCTTACGCCTATGGCTACACCTTC. Translating gives CASSVATSYAYGYTF.

V is TRBV6-5 and J is TRBJ2-7; 7 bases match TRBD1. The CDR3 has 15 residues. The V and J ends lost 5 bases and 4 bases, in that order; junction bases with no gene match: 11. Germline CDR1 and CDR2: MNHEY and SVGAGI. The CDR3 nucleotides read TGTGCCAGCAGTAGCCTAGGGGGCGCTTGGTACGAGCAGTACTTC. Protein sequence: CASSSLGGAWYEQYF.

This clonotype was found once. One end of the junction varies from germline; a read error may be responsible. The V and J genes are TRBV29-1 and TRBJ1-1; TRBD1 aligns across 9 bases. The germline V gene has CDR1 SQVTM and CDR2 ANQGSEA. The CDR3 has 14 residues. The CDR3 sequence is CSDIGTGPKYEALF. CDR3 coding DNA: TGCAGCGACATAGGGACAGGGCCTAAATATGAAGCTTTATTT.